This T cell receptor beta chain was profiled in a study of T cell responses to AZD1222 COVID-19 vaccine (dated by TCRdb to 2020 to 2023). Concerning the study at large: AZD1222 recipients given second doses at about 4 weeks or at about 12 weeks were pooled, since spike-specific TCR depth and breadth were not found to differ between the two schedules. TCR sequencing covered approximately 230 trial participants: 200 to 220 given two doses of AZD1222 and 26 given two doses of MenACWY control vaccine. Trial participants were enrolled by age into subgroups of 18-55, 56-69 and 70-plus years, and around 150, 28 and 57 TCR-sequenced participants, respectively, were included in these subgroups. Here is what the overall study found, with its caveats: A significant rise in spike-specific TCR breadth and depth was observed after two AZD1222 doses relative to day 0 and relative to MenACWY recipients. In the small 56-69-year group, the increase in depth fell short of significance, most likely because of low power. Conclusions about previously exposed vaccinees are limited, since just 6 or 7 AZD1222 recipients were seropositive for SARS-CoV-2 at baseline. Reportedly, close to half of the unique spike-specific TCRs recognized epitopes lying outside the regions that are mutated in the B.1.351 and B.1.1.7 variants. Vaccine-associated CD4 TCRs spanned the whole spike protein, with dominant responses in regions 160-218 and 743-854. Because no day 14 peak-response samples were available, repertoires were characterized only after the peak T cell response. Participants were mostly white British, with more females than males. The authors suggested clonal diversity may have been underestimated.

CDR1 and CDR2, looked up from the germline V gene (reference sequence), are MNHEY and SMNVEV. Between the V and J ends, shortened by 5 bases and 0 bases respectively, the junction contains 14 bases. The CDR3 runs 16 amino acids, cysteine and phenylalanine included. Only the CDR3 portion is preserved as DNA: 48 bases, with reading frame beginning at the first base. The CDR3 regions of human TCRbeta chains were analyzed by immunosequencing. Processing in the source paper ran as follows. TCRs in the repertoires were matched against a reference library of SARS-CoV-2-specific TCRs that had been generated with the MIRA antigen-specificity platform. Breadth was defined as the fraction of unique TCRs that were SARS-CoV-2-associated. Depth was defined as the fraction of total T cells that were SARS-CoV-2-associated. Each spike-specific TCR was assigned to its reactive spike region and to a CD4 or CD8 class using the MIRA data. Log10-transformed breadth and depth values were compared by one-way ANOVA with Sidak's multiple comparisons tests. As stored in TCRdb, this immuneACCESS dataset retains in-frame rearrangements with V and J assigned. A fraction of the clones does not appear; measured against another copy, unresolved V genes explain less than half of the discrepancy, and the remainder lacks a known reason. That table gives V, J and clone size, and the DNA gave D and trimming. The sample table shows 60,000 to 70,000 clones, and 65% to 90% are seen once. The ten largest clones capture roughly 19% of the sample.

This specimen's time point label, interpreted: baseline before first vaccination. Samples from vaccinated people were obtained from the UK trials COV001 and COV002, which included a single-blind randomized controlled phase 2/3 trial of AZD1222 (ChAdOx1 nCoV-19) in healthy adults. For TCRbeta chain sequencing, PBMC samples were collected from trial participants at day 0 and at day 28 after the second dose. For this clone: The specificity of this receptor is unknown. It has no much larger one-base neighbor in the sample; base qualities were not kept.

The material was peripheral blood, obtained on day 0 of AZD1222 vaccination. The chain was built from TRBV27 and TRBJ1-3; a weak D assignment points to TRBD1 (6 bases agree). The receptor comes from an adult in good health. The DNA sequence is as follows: TGTGCCAGCAGTCAAATAGGGGGGATCTCTGGAAACACCATATATTTT. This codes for CASSQIGGISGNTIYF.